The 20 T cell receptor beta chains below were found in one sample sequenced in a study of identifying expanded T cells in peripheral blood. Generated by immunoSEQ multiplex PCR, the TCRdb table keeps only in-frame clones and is missing some. This table has some 99,000 clones, about 88% appearing once. Sequenced: blood. Every receptor here comes from a person between 18 and 69 years old in good health.

The rearrangement joins TRBV5-1 to TRBJ2-1; TRBD2 agrees at 8 bases. Trimming removed 3 bases from V and 8 bases from J; junction bases left unmatched: 10. The CDR3 loop spans 15 amino acids. The germline V gene encodes CDR1 SGHRS and CDR2 YFSETQ. CDR3 in amino acids: CASSSGTRGIDEQFF. The CDR3, as DNA: TGCGCCAGCAGCTCCGGGACTAGGGGCATCGATGAGCAGTTCTTC. Full variable domain (remainder filled in from reference TRBV5-1 and TRBJ2-1): KAGVTQTPRYLIKTRGQQVTLSCSPISGHRSVSWYQQTPGQGLQFLFEYFSETQRNKGNFPGRFSGRQFSNSRSEMNVSTLELGDSALYLCASSSGTRGIDEQFFGPGTRLTVL.

J is TRBJ2-7 and V is TRBV6-1; no definite D call. Trimming took off 4 bases at V and 2 bases at J, with 12 bases between the two ends. This CDR3 is built from 14 residues. CDR1 and CDR2 (germline): MNHNS, SASEGT. The DNA of the CDR3 is TGTGCCAGCAGTGTTGGGCAGGAGCCCTACGAGCAGTACTTC. Residues: CASSVGQEPYEQYF.

The chain couples TRBV29-1 to TRBJ2-7; 11 bases are a match to TRBD1. The CDR3 is 12 residues long. Unmatched junction bases numbered 2, after V lost 7 bases and J lost 3 bases. CDR1 and CDR2 (germline): SQVTM, ANQGSEA. The CDR3 spells CSAGQGVYEQYF. CDR3 in DNA: TGCAGCGCGGGACAGGGGGTCTACGAGCAGTACTTC.

This chain joins TRBV29-1 and TRBJ1-3; D call uncertain. This CDR3 spans 12 amino acids. Germline V lookup: CDR1 SQVTM, CDR2 ANQGSEA. V lost 4 bases and J 1 base, leaving 5 bases between the germline ends. This CDR3 reads CSVAFSGNTIYF. CDR3 bases: TGCAGCGTTGCCTTTTCTGGAAACACCATATATTTT. Variable domain in full (rest from reference TRBV29-1 and TRBJ1-3): SAVISQKPSRDICQRGTSLTIQCQVDSQVTMMFWYRQQPGQSLTLIATANQGSEATYESGFVIDKFPISRPNLTFSTLTVSNMSPEDSSIYLCSVAFSGNTIYFGEGSWLTVV.

This chain uses TRBV2 with TRBJ2-5; 7 bases are shared with TRBD1. In germline, CDR1 is SNHLY, CDR2 FYNNEI. CDR3 length equals 14 residues. The V segment lost 6 bases and the J segment 1 base; nucleotides outside the gene matches: 5. The CDR3, as DNA: TGTGCCAGCAGCCGGGACAGTCGCCAAGAGACCCAGTACTTC. It is translated as CASSRDSRQETQYF.

The V and J genes are TRBV18 and TRBJ2-5; D ambiguous. The ends were cut back, 3 bases at V and 2 bases at J, with 13 bases in the middle. The CDR3 consists of 15 residues. CDR1 is KGHSH and CDR2 is LQKENI in the germline V gene. The chain's CDR3 is CASSPPSLRQETQYF. In nucleotides, the CDR3 is TGTGCCAGCTCACCCCCCAGTCTTCGGCAAGAGACCCAGTACTTC.

The V gene is TRBV2, the J gene TRBJ2-2, with 9 nucleotides matching TRBD2. This CDR3 region has 15 residues. With 9 bases clipped from V and 4 bases from J, the junction kept 9 bases outside the gene matches. Germline CDR1 is SNHLY and CDR2 is FYNNEI. The CDR3 coding sequence is TGTGCCAGTAGTCGACTAGCGGTTATCACCGGGGAGCTGTTTTTT. It yields the protein CASSRLAVITGELFF. Combining the CDR3 with reference TRBV2 and TRBJ2-2 gives the whole variable domain EPEVTQTPSHQVTQMGQEVILRCVPISNHLYFYWYRQILGQKVEFLVSFYNNEISEKSEIFDDQFSVERPDGSNFTLKIRSTKLEDSAMYFCASSRLAVITGELFFGEGSRLTVL.

This rearrangement joins TRBV10-2 to TRBJ2-3; 8 bases agree with TRBD2. CDR3 length: 16 amino acids. CDR1 is WSHSY, CDR2 SAAADI, per germline. The junction had 9 bases not matched to a gene; V was cut back by 7 bases and J by 0 bases. CDR3: CASTPSSGPSTDTQYF. For the CDR3, the DNA is TGCGCCAGCACCCCATCTAGCGGGCCTAGCACAGATACGCAGTATTTT.

The chain is built from TRBV6-6 and TRBJ2-7; D might be TRBD1 or TRBD2, each matching 5 bases. CDR3 length: 13 amino acids. CDR1 MNHNY and CDR2 SVGAGI come from the germline V gene (reference sequence). Deletions cut 2 bases from V and 3 bases from J, with 8 bases between. The CDR3 loop is CASSYGGSYEQYF. DNA for the CDR3: TGTGCCAGCAGTTACGGGGGAAGCTACGAGCAGTACTTC.

The genes are TRBV28 and TRBJ2-7; D possibly corresponds to TRBD1 (5 bases). The ends were cut back, 5 bases at V and 2 bases at J, with 10 bases in the middle. The germline V gene has CDR1 MDHEN and CDR2 SYDVKM. The CDR3 runs to 13 residues. In DNA form, the CDR3 reads TGTGCCAGCAGTCTACAGGATGCCTACGAGCAGTACTTC. Amino acids: CASSLQDAYEQYF.

This chain connects TRBV5-1 to TRBJ1-5, with D possibly being TRBD1 (6 bases). V shed 6 bases and J shed 10 bases, with 14 bases lying between them. CDR1 and CDR2 from the germline V gene are SGHRS and YFSETQ. This CDR3 is built from 12 residues. Written as DNA, the CDR3 is TGCGCCAGCAACGAACAGGGACAACCCCAGCATTTT. Translated, it gives CASNEQGQPQHF.

The V gene is TRBV7-3, the J gene TRBJ1-5; 9 nucleotides line up with TRBD1. CDR3 length equals 16 residues. V was pared by 4 bases and J by 4 bases, with 8 bases of the junction left unmatched. Per germline, CDR1 SGHTA and CDR2 FQGTGA. The CDR3 region is CASSSQGALVNQPQHF. CDR3 in DNA: TGTGCCAGCAGCTCACAGGGGGCCCTAGTAAATCAGCCCCAGCATTTT.

CDR3 loop: CASSYSTSGFRDGYTF. DNA of the CDR3: TGTGCCAGCAGTTACTCGACTTCAGGGTTTCGAGACGGCTACACCTTC. V usage is TRBV6-5 and J usage is TRBJ1-2, with D possibly being TRBD1 (5 bases). CDR3 size: 16 residues. CDR1 MNHEY and CDR2 SVGAGI come from the germline V gene. Deletions cut 0 bases from V and 8 bases from J, with 19 bases between.

The chain has TRBV7-2 and TRBJ2-2; tentatively, D is TRBD1 (5 bases). This CDR3 spans 14 amino acids. The germline CDR1 and CDR2 sequences are SGHTA and FQGNSA. The germline V and J ends were trimmed by 5 bases and 4 bases, with 11 bases remaining between them. This CDR3 is CASSRMTATGELFF. CDR3 nucleotides: TGTGCCAGCAGCCGGATGACAGCCACCGGGGAGCTGTTTTTT. Full variable domain (remainder filled in from reference TRBV7-2 and TRBJ2-2): GAGVSQSPSNKVTEKGKDVELRCDPISGHTALYWYRQSLGQGLEFLIYFQGNSAPDKSGLPSDRFSAERTGGSVSTLTIQRTQQEDSAVYLCASSRMTATGELFFGEGSRLTVL.

J is TRBJ1-2 and V is TRBV11-2, with TRBD1 matching 7 bases. The CDR3 has 13 amino acids. CDR1 and CDR2 (germline): SGHAT, FQNNGV. V lost 5 bases, J lost 6 bases, and 6 bases stayed unmatched. The CDR3 bases are TGTGCCAGCAGCCGGACAGGAGGCGATGGCTACACCTTC. Protein product: CASSRTGGDGYTF.

The CDR3 spells CASSSTGSNTEAFF. CDR3 nucleotides: TGTGCCAGCAGTTCCACAGGGTCGAACACTGAAGCTTTCTTT. The V gene is TRBV6-5, the J gene TRBJ1-1; TRBD1 might be the D (6 bases). The CDR3 consists of 14 residues. The germline V gene encodes CDR1 MNHEY and CDR2 SVGAGI. The germline V and J ends were trimmed by 4 bases and 1 base, with 10 bases remaining between them.

The V gene is TRBV2, the J gene TRBJ1-1; D is undetermined. V was trimmed by 7 bases and J by 2 bases, leaving 14 bases between them. The CDR3 is 14 residues long. Germline CDR1 reads SNHLY; CDR2 reads FYNNEI. CDR3 sequence (DNA): TGTGCCAGCACCCTAGGCCGGGGAAACACTGAAGCTTTCTTT. This sequence encodes CASTLGRGNTEAFF.

This clone was picked up a small number of times. J is TRBJ2-5 and V is TRBV7-2; 8 bases align to TRBD1. This CDR3 has 14 amino acids. Germline V gives CDR1 SGHTA, CDR2 FQGNSA. The trim removed 1 base at V and 5 bases at J, leaving 3 bases unmatched. The CDR3 DNA reads as TGTGCCAGCAGCTTAGGTCAGGGGGCGGAGACCCAGTACTTC. This gives the protein CASSLGQGAETQYF.

V and J are TRBV28 and TRBJ2-3; the D is unclear. The germline CDR1 and CDR2 sequences are MDHEN and SYDVKM. The V end was cut by 3 bases, the J end by 5 bases, with 6 bases between. The length of the CDR3 is 12 residues. DNA for the CDR3: TGTGCCAGCAGTTTCTCGCTAGATACGCAGTATTTT. Amino acid sequence: CASSFSLDTQYF.

The V call is TRBV27, the J call TRBJ1-5; D unclear. The germline V gene encodes CDR1 MNHEY and CDR2 SMNVEV (reference sequence). CDR3 length: 17 residues. The V gene lost 3 bases and the J gene lost 1 base, with 16 bases spanning the gap. CDR3 protein: CASSLTGIYFSNQPQHF. The CDR3 DNA reads TGTGCCAGCAGTTTGACGGGAATTTATTTCAGCAATCAGCCCCAGCATTTT.